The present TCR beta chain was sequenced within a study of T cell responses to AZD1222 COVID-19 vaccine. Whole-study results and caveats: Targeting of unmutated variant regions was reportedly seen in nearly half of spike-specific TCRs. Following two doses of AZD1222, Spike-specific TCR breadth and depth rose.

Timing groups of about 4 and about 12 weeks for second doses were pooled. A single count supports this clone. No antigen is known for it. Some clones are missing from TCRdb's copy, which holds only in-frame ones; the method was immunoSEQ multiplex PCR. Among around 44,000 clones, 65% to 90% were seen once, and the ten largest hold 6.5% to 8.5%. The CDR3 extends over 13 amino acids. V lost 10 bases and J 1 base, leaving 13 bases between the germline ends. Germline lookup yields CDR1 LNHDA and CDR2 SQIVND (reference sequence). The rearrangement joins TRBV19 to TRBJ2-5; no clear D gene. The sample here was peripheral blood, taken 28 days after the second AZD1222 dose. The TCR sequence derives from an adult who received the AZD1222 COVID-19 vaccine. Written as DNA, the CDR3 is TGTGCCACCAGCAAGGTTTCCCAAGAGACCCAGTACTTC. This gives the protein CATSKVSQETQYF. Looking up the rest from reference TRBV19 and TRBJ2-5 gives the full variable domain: DGGITQSPKYLFRKEGQNVTLSCEQNLNHDAMYWYRQDPGQGLRLIYYSQIVNDFQKGDIAEGYSVSREKKESFPLTVTSAQKNPTAFYLCATSKVSQETQYFGPGTRLLVL.